The source of this T cell receptor (beta chain) is a study of post-analysis software for immune sequencing data. General study points: Strong co-clustering by F measure linked samples that shared a preparation batch. Patients used five TRBV segments, including TRBV5-6, TRBV5-1 and TRBV20-1, more often than controls. Significantly decreased normalized Chao1 diversity was recorded for multiple sclerosis patients relative to controls.

Unique molecular identifiers were present in the TCR beta cDNA libraries. With roughly 0.9 to 10 million T cells as the source, a few hundred thousand cDNA molecules resulted. TCRdb analysed the PCR reads with MiXCR anew, one entry per CDR3 protein. Of roughly 540,000 distinct CDR3 sequences in the sample, around a third are singletons; the top ten hold approximately 5.4%. The CDR3 runs 15 residues. CDR1 SGHAT and CDR2 FQDESV come from the germline V gene (reference sequence). A remark on this clonotype: The antigen is undetermined. The junction and the germline gene differ at one end; a read error may be behind it.

The rearrangement joins TRBV11-1 to TRBJ2-4; 9 nucleotides line up with TRBD1. This clonotype originated in a girl aged 2 to 17 with multiple sclerosis. The sequenced sample consisted of blood. CDR3 loop: CASSFSGQGLNTQYF. The CDR3 nucleotides are TGTGCCAGCAGCTTCTCCGGACAGGGGTTAAACACTCAGTACTTC.